The 21 T cell receptor beta chains below were found in one sample sequenced in a study of blood T cell repertoires in COVID-19. Repertoires were generated with immunoSEQ multiplex PCR, while TCRdb's copy carries only in-frame clones and drops some. The repertoire consists of 180,000 or so clones, with approximately 78% occurring once and the leading ten covering about 2.8%. Sequencing used peripheral blood. The source is a woman of 80 years or more with active or convalescent COVID-19.

The gene calls are TRBV7-2 and TRBJ1-4; D ambiguous. The germline V and J ends were trimmed by 0 bases and 6 bases, with 11 bases remaining between them. The V gene's germline CDR1 is SGHTA and CDR2 FQGNSA. The CDR3 is 15 amino acids. CDR3 coding DNA: TGTGCCAGCAGCTTAGCGCCGGGAATTGATGAAAAACTGTTTTTT. Residues: CASSLAPGIDEKLFF.

The DNA for the CDR3 is TGTGCCAGCAGCCCGGAGAGATATAATTCACCCCTCCACTTT. Its translation: CASSPERYNSPLHF. V is TRBV2 and J is TRBJ1-6; D gene unclear. CDR3 length: 14 amino acids. The V gene's germline CDR1 is SNHLY and CDR2 FYNNEI. The V end lost 6 bases, the J end lost 4 bases, and 10 bases lay between the germline ends.

This clone showed up just a few times. The CDR3, as DNA: TGTGCCAGCAGTGGGGCGCTCAGCACAGATACGCAGTATTTT. Translating it yields CASSGALSTDTQYF. This sequence joins TRBV2 and TRBJ2-3, with D hard to call. Germline lookup yields CDR1 SNHLY and CDR2 FYNNEI. With 4 bases removed from V and 0 bases from J, the gap between germline ends came to 8 bases. This CDR3 is 14 amino acids long. The complete variable domain, with remaining parts taken from reference TRBV2 and TRBJ2-3, reads EPEVTQTPSHQVTQMGQEVILRCVPISNHLYFYWYRQILGQKVEFLVSFYNNEISEKSEIFDDQFSVERPDGSNFTLKIRSTKLEDSAMYFCASSGALSTDTQYFGPGTRLTVL.

This rearrangement joins TRBV9 to TRBJ2-5; 10 nucleotides line up with TRBD2. V dropped 0 bases and J dropped 5; count of bases not matched to a gene: 10. CDR1 is SGDLS, CDR2 YYNGEE, per germline. The CDR3 length is 17 residues. The CDR3 is CASSVGQASGGAETQYF. Here the CDR3 DNA reads TGTGCCAGCAGCGTAGGGCAGGCGAGCGGGGGGGCGGAGACCCAGTACTTC.

The CDR3 region has the DNA TGTGCCAGCAGTTTACTTGGCAGGGGAAATGGCTACACCTTC. It specifies CASSLLGRGNGYTF. The chain employs TRBV28 and TRBJ1-2; the D gene is possibly TRBD1 (6 bases). Trimming removed 2 bases at V and 6 bases at J, with 13 bases between. There are 14 residues in the CDR3. Germline loops: CDR1 MDHEN, CDR2 SYDVKM.

The chain couples TRBV11-3 to TRBJ1-6; tentatively, D is TRBD1 (5 bases). CDR1 SGHNT and CDR2 YENEEA come from the germline V gene. This CDR3 is 13 amino acids long. V lost 4 bases and J 8 bases, leaving 9 bases between the germline ends. In nucleotides, the CDR3 is TGTGCCAGCAGCTGGGGGGATTATTCACCCCTCCACTTT. This translates into CASSWGDYSPLHF.

The chain links TRBV28 to TRBJ2-1; TRBD1 agrees at 8 bases. The CDR3 has 12 amino acids. The V gene's germline CDR1 is MDHEN and CDR2 SYDVKM. With V trimmed by 6 bases and J by 12 bases, 7 bases remained unmatched. The CDR3 DNA is TGTGCCAGCAGAGCTCAGGGGGCCAGGCAGTTCTTC. Protein: CASRAQGARQFF.

J is TRBJ2-3 and V is TRBV19; D remains ambiguous. The CDR3 has 13 residues. V was shortened by 3 bases and J by 2 bases, with 6 bases between the two germline ends. The germline V gene has CDR1 LNHDA and CDR2 SQIVND (reference sequence). The CDR3 sequence: CASSIPYTDTQYF. In DNA, the CDR3 is TGTGCCAGTAGTATCCCCTACACAGATACGCAGTATTTT.

The gene calls are TRBV19 and TRBJ1-1; D gene unclear. The CDR3 extends over 15 amino acids. V lost 0 bases and J 1 base, leaving 9 bases between the germline ends. In germline, CDR1 is LNHDA, CDR2 SQIVND (reference sequence). The CDR3 is CASSIDLPWNTEAFF. The CDR3 DNA reads as TGTGCCAGTAGTATAGACCTTCCCTGGAACACTGAAGCTTTCTTT.

The rearrangement joins TRBV7-6 to TRBJ2-6, with 8 bases fitting TRBD1. Germline CDR1 SGHVS, CDR2 FNYEAQ. V trimming: 4 bases; J trimming: 1 base; junction bases outside the gene matches: 6. CDR3 size: 17 residues. Written as DNA, the CDR3 is TGTGCCAGCAGCTCCGGGACAGGCCTGTCTGGGGCCAACGTCCTGACTTTC. Protein sequence: CASSSGTGLSGANVLTF.

This chain joins TRBV7-3 and TRBJ2-7; 9 nucleotides align to TRBD1. This CDR3 comprises 14 residues. V lost 6 bases, J lost 4 bases, and 7 bases stayed unmatched. Germline assignment: CDR1 SGHTA and CDR2 FQGTGA. In nucleotides, the CDR3 is TGTGCCAGCAGTTCCGCGACAGGGGGGTACGAGCAGTACTTC. As protein: CASSSATGGYEQYF.

The chain uses TRBV6-5 and TRBJ1-4; tentatively, D is TRBD1 (5 bases). Trimming cost V 6 bases and J 0 bases, with 8 bases left between them. The CDR3 sequence is 14 residues long. Germline-derived CDR1 and CDR2 are MNHEY and SVGAGI. As DNA, the CDR3 is TGTGCCAGCAGATTGGACACAACTAATGAAAAACTGTTTTTT. This sequence encodes CASRLDTTNEKLFF.

J is TRBJ2-3 and V is TRBV29-1; D remains unclear. This CDR3 contains 14 residues. Germline CDR1 and CDR2: SQVTM and ANQGSEA. V lost 2 bases to trimming and J lost 1 base, with 10 bases between them. CDR3 sequence: CSVELQVRTDTQYF. CDR3 in DNA: TGCAGCGTTGAACTCCAGGTACGCACAGATACGCAGTATTTT.

V gene TRBV21-1 combines with J gene TRBJ1-4; the table's D call, TRBD1, has no DNA check behind it. TRBV21-1 is described as a pseudogene. The CDR3 contains 17 residues. In DNA form, the CDR3 reads TGTGCCAGCAAACGGGTCAGGGGGCTTGCAACTAATGAAAAACTGTTTTTT. It codes for CASKRVRGLATNEKLFF.

The DNA for the CDR3 is TGTGCCTGGAGTGTACGATTCGGGACAGTGCGGATTCTGAACACTGAAGCTTTCTTT. Its protein product is CAWSVRFGTVRILNTEAFF. The rearrangement links TRBV30 to TRBJ1-1, with 7 bases that match TRBD1. Per the germline V gene, CDR1 is GTSNPN and CDR2 is SVGIG (reference sequence). V shed 0 bases, J shed 0 bases, and the junction held 16 bases outside the gene matches. This CDR3 has 19 amino acids.

This chain connects TRBV10-3 to TRBJ1-1, with no clear D. CDR1 is ENHRY, CDR2 SYGVKD, per germline. The CDR3 loop spans 14 amino acids. V lost 7 bases and J lost 1, with 13 bases in between. CDR3 in amino acids: CAIMSIGENTEAFF. The CDR3 DNA is TGTGCCATCATGAGCATCGGTGAGAACACTGAAGCTTTCTTT.

The gene calls are TRBV6-4 and TRBJ2-1; D possibly corresponds to TRBD2 (6 bases). With 4 bases removed from V and 6 bases from J, the gap between germline ends came to 16 bases. The CDR3 runs to 15 residues. Looked up from germline, CDR1 is MRHNA and CDR2 is SNTAGT. The CDR3 sequence is CASSVEGNSLNEQFF. In DNA form, the CDR3 reads TGTGCCAGCAGTGTGGAGGGGAACAGTCTCAATGAGCAGTTCTTC.

J is TRBJ1-1 and V is TRBV3-1 (or the pseudogene TRBV3-2); TRBD1 might be the D (5 bases). The V end was cut by 6 bases, the J end by 4 bases, with 12 bases between. The CDR3 sequence is 13 residues long. Per germline, CDR1 LGHDT and CDR2 YNNKEL (reference sequence). CDR3 protein: CASRKTRVTEAFF. The DNA of the CDR3 is TGTGCCAGCAGGAAGACCAGGGTCACTGAAGCTTTCTTT.

This rearrangement joins TRBV5-1 to TRBJ2-5; D is uncertain. Trimming took 6 bases from V and 4 from J, leaving 10 bases between them. CDR1 and CDR2 from the germline V gene are SGHRS and YFSETQ. CDR3 length: 12 residues. The DNA for the CDR3 is TGCGCCAGCAACCAACCCGGAGAGACCCAGTACTTC. It is translated as CASNQPGETQYF.

The chain joins TRBV4-3 to TRBJ2-4; 8 positions agree with TRBD1. The trim removed 1 base at V and 8 bases at J, leaving 4 bases unmatched. The germline CDR1 and CDR2 sequences are LGHNA and YSLEER. This CDR3 is built from 14 residues. CDR3 residues: CASSQGQGFYIQYF. DNA of the CDR3: TGCGCCAGCAGCCAAGGACAGGGGTTTTACATTCAGTACTTC.

The J gene is TRBJ2-6, the V gene TRBV5-1; D call uncertain. V lost 1 base to trimming and J lost 0 bases, with 5 bases between them. Germline V gives CDR1 SGHRS, CDR2 YFSETQ. The CDR3 is 15 amino acids. The CDR3 sequence is CASSLSSSGANVLTF. DNA of the CDR3: TGCGCCAGCAGCTTGTCTAGCTCTGGGGCCAACGTCCTGACTTTC. Full variable domain (outside the CDR3, taken from reference TRBV5-1 and TRBJ2-6): KAGVTQTPRYLIKTRGQQVTLSCSPISGHRSVSWYQQTPGQGLQFLFEYFSETQRNKGNFPGRFSGRQFSNSRSEMNVSTLELGDSALYLCASSLSSSGANVLTFGAGSRLTVL.